This record looks at one T cell receptor beta chain sequence and its context. Its antigen is not known. The data belong to a study of T cell repertoires in cytomegalovirus infection. Study as a whole: Through public TCR beta signatures, both CMV infection and matching HLA type were indicated. Study-wide results and caveats: Cumulative public TCR beta family frequency identified CMV carriers with the relevant HLA.

TCRdb redid the calling of the reads with MiXCR, one entry per CDR3 protein. The sample yields tens of thousands of distinct CDR3 sequences, around 30% seen once. The CDR3 contains 15 residues. V dropped 5 bases and J dropped 1 base, with 14 bases sitting between them. Germline V gene sequence: CDR1 MNHEY, CDR2 SMNVEV (reference sequence). This sample comprised CD8+ T cells from cultured PBMCs, obtained from culture after CMV antigen stimulation. The clonotype was recovered from a human donor in good health (CMV status not recorded). Some clones in this sample may be carry-over from other donors' samples. V is TRBV27 and J is TRBJ2-5; D assignment may be TRBD1 or TRBD2 (5 bases each). The CDR3 reads CASSPVAGAQETQYF. As DNA, the CDR3 is TGTGCCAGCAGTCCTGTCGCCGGGGCCCAAGAGACCCAGTACTTC.